Listed below are T cell receptor beta chains from one sample, sequenced in a study of blood T cell repertoires in COVID-19. Clones were read by immunoSEQ multiplex PCR, and TCRdb kept only the in-frame ones, dropping some. The sample lists approximately 50,000 clones; over 75% were seen once. The source material was peripheral blood. The receptors here all came from a human donor in a cohort sampled during active COVID-19. CDR3s include the opening cysteine and the closing phenylalanine or tryptophan. A D gene is named only where the DNA matches it firmly.

V gene,J gene,D gene,CDR3 protein
TRBV28,TRBJ2-5,.,CASSSGQKETQYF
TRBV5-1,TRBJ2-1,TRBD2,CASSSLQRGSYNEQFF
TRBV4-3,TRBJ1-5,TRBD1,CASSQDLNRGQPQHF
TRBV18,TRBJ2-7,TRBD2,CASSPPNLGLAGVYEQYF
TRBV7-2,TRBJ1-1,TRBD1,CASSAPTGATEAFF
TRBV4-1,TRBJ1-2,.,CASSQEVQLNYGYTF
TRBV6-2/TRBV6-3,TRBJ2-3,TRBD2,CASSHRALAGVSTDTQYF
TRBV4-1,TRBJ2-3,TRBD2,CASSAAGGTDTQYF
TRBV4-2,TRBJ2-7,TRBD2,CASSQGGGAAYEQYF
TRBV6-5,TRBJ2-3,TRBD1,CASTNRGRADTQYF
TRBV10-3,TRBJ1-1,TRBD1,CAISPTGGITEAFF
TRBV11-2,TRBJ2-1,TRBD2,CASRQSGRANEQFF
TRBV28,TRBJ2-1,TRBD2,CASSSSGTSGYNEQFF
TRBV9,TRBJ1-6,.,CASSVGAFGNNSPLHF
TRBV3-1/TRBV3-2,TRBJ2-2,.,CASSLSGVDTGELFF
TRBV4-3,TRBJ1-3,.,CASSQALALSGNTIYF
TRBV28,TRBJ2-3,TRBD1,CASSRQGAFADTQYF
TRBV5-4,TRBJ2-7,TRBD2,CASSSARGGSYEQYF
TRBV4-3,TRBJ1-3,TRBD1,CASSQKQGDRNTIYF
TRBV28,TRBJ2-6,.,CASSVEPGQISGANVLTF
TRBV27,TRBJ2-3,.,CASSGGNTDTQYF
TRBV28,TRBJ1-5,.,CASSLDPQGQHF
TRBV30,TRBJ1-5,TRBD1,CAWSGQGAGSQPQHF
TRBV20-1,TRBJ1-2,.,CSGYTNYGYTF
TRBV24-1,TRBJ1-5,.,CASFPQGLSQPQHF
TRBV28,TRBJ1-6,.,CASRSQGILFNSPLHF
TRBV6-2/TRBV6-3,TRBJ1-5,.,CASSYTGNSNQPQHF
TRBV15,TRBJ1-1,.,CATSRLNTEAFF
TRBV2,TRBJ2-7,.,CASKGSGSYEQYF
TRBV6-1,TRBJ2-5,TRBD1,CASSEERTGGETQYF
TRBV10-2,TRBJ2-3,.,CASSESTVPTDTQYF
TRBV27,TRBJ2-5,TRBD1,CASSRRQGGETQYF
TRBV29-1,TRBJ1-2,TRBD1,CSVEVQHRGEYGYTF
TRBV27,TRBJ2-3,TRBD1,CASSFRDRTDTQYF
TRBV3-1/TRBV3-2,TRBJ1-1,.,CASSPTGTQNTEAFF
TRBV7-8,TRBJ2-2,TRBD1,CASSQGQAAYTGELFF
TRBV12-5,TRBJ2-7,.,CASGPSLYEQYF
TRBV27,TRBJ2-1,TRBD2,CASSQGLAGVPDNEQFF
TRBV5-5,TRBJ1-1,.,CASSHSLGAFF